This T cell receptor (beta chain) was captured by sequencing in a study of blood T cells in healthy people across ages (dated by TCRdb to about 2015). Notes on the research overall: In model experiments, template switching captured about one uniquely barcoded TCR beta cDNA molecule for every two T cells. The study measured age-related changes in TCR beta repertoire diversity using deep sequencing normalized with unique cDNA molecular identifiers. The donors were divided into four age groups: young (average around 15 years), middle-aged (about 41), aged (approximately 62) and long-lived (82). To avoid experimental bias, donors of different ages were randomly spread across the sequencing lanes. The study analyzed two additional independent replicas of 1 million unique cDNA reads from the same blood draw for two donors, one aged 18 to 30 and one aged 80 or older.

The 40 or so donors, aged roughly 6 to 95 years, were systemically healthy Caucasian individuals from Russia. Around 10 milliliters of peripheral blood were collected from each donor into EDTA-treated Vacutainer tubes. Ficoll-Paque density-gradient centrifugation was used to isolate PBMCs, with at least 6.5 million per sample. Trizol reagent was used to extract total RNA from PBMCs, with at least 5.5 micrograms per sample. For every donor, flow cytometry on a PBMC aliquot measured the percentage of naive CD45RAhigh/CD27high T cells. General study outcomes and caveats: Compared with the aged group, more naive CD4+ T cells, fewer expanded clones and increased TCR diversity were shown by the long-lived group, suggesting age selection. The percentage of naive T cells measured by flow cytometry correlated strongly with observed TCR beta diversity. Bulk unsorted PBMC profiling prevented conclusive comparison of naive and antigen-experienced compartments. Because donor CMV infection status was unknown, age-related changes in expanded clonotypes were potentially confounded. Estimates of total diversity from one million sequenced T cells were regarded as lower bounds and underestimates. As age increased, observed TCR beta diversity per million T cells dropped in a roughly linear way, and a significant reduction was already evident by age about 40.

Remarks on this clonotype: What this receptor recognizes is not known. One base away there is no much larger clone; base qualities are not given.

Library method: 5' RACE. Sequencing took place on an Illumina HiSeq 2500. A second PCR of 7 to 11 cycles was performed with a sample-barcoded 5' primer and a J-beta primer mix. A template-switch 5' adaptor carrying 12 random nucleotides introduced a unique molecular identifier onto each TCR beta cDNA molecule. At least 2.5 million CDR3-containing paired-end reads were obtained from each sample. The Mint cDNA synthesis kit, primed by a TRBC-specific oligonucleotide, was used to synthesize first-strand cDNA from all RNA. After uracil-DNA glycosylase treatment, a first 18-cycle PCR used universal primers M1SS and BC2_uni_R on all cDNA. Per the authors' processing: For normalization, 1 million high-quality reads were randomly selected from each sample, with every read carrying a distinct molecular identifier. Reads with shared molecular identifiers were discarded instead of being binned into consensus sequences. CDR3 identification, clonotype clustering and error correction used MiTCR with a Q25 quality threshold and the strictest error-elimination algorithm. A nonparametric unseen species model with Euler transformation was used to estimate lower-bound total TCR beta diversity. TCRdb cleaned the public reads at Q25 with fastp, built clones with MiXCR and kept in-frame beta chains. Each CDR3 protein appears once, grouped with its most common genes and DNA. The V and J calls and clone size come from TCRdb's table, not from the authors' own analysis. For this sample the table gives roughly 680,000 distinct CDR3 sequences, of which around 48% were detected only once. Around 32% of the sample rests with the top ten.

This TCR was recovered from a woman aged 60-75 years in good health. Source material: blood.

The CDR3 is CASKASGRPDTQYF. The DNA sequence is TGTGCCAGCAAGGCTAGCGGGAGACCAGATACGCAGTATTTT. The chain uses TRBV4-2 and TRBJ2-3; 10 middle bases align to TRBD2. The CDR3 runs 14 amino acids, cysteine and phenylalanine included. Only the CDR3 DNA is retained, 42 bases long and in frame from the first base. The CDR1 and CDR2 encoded by the germline V gene are LGHNA and YNFKEQ. V has 7 bases trimmed and J has 4 bases trimmed; junction bases matching no gene number 5.